This record covers a single T cell receptor beta chain. Antigen specificity is unknown. TCRdb's copy holds only in-frame clones and misses some; the assay was immunoSEQ multiplex PCR. This sample has roughly 2 million clones, with about 94% found just once. This sample was included in a study of shared clonotypes between healthy human individuals. Study-wide results and caveats: Measured sharing among donors was expected to vary with sequencing depth.

This CDR3 has 14 residues. Germline V gene sequence: CDR1 SGHRS, CDR2 YFSETQ. V was pared by 4 bases and J by 0 bases, with 10 bases between. Sequencing was done on a sample of naive CD4+ T cells sorted from blood. Subset denoted: CD45RA+ positively selected. This clonotype was sampled from a man aged 18 to 29 in good health. The J gene is TRBJ1-2, the V gene TRBV5-1, with D unresolved. CDR3 DNA: TGCGCCAGCAGCATTTCCGGGACTAACTATGGCTACACCTTC. It translates to CASSISGTNYGYTF.